The 22 T cell receptor beta chains in this list originate from one sample, sequenced in a study of cytomegalovirus exposure and HLA in healthy donors. Amplification used 60 Vbeta primers and 13 Jbeta primers. Clones were sequenced by immunoSEQ multiplex PCR, and TCRdb holds only the in-frame ones, with some missing. The table shows some 120,000 clones, with about four fifths occurring only once. Sequencing input: PBMCs. These receptors all come from a man between 18 and 29 years old in good health and CMV-seronegative.

This clone has more than one count but fewer than ten. The chain employs TRBV6-6 and TRBJ2-3; 10 nucleotides match TRBD2. The V and J ends lost 6 bases and 4 bases, in that order; junction bases with no gene match: 10. This CDR3 comprises 16 residues. Germline loops: CDR1 MNHNY, CDR2 SVGAGI (reference sequence). DNA of the CDR3: TGTGCCAGCAGCCGACCCAGCGGGGGGGCCCCAGATACGCAGTATTTT. It translates to CASSRPSGGAPDTQYF.

The rearrangement joins TRBV6-5 to TRBJ1-5; maybe TRBD1 (6 bases). This CDR3 is 13 amino acids long. Germline V gene lookup returns CDR1 MNHEY and CDR2 SVGAGI. Trimming removed 8 bases at V and 7 bases at J, with 15 bases between. The CDR3 is CASGAGAWQPQHF. In DNA, the CDR3 is TGTGCCAGCGGGGCAGGGGCGTGGCAGCCCCAGCATTTT.

This rearrangement joins TRBV6-5 to TRBJ2-7; TRBD1 might be the D (6 bases). CDR3 length: 14 residues. CDR1 is MNHEY and CDR2 is SVGAGI in the germline V gene. V was cut by 3 bases and J by 2 bases, with 11 bases left in between. Here the CDR3 reads CASSYETGPYEQYF. The CDR3 DNA reads TGTGCCAGCAGTTATGAGACAGGTCCCTACGAGCAGTACTTC.

The V call is TRBV27, the J call TRBJ2-7, with TRBD2 matching over 14 bases. V lost 3 bases, J lost 6 bases, and 1 base stayed unmatched. This CDR3 has 14 residues. Germline loops: CDR1 MNHEY, CDR2 SMNVEV (reference sequence). The CDR3 reads CASSFGTSGGEQYF. The CDR3 DNA reads as TGTGCCAGCAGTTTTGGGACTAGCGGGGGCGAGCAGTACTTC.

The chain joins TRBV11-2 to TRBJ2-5; D not resolved. V gave up 3 bases and J gave up 2 bases, with 10 bases separating them. CDR1 and CDR2 from the germline V gene are SGHAT and FQNNGV. This CDR3 comprises 14 residues. CDR3 in DNA: TGTGCCAGCAGCTTTGTTCCGGGTCAAGAGACCCAGTACTTC. Its translation: CASSFVPGQETQYF.

This chain links TRBV5-1 with TRBJ2-7; D perhaps matches TRBD1 (6 bases). Germline CDR1 SGHRS, CDR2 YFSETQ. V lost 4 bases, J lost 6 bases, and 26 bases lay in between. The CDR3 totals 17 residues. The CDR3 protein is CASSLNPQGQQRREQYF. The CDR3 DNA follows: TGCGCCAGCAGCCTGAACCCCCAGGGACAACAACGGCGCGAGCAGTACTTC.

The chain links TRBV7-9 to TRBJ1-5; 7 bases match TRBD1. The ends lost 5 bases at V and 6 bases at J; junction bases unmatched: 7. This CDR3 is 14 amino acids long. The germline gives CDR1 SEHNR, CDR2 FQNEAQ (reference sequence). CDR3 DNA: TGTGCCAGCAGCACCTATGACAGGGCTCAGCCCCAGCATTTT. Amino acids: CASSTYDRAQPQHF.

The V call is TRBV5-6, the J call TRBJ1-4; D gene uncertain. The V and J ends lost 6 bases and 0 bases respectively, with 9 bases between them. CDR1 SGHDT and CDR2 YYEEEE come from the germline V gene. The CDR3 contains 14 residues. The CDR3 nucleotides read TGTGCCAGCAACACAGAAGCAACTAATGAAAAACTGTTTTTT. Translating it yields CASNTEATNEKLFF.

V usage is TRBV7-3 and J usage is TRBJ2-3; the match to TRBD2 covers 8 bases. There are 13 residues in the CDR3. J was trimmed by 4 bases and V by 3 bases; bases with no gene match: 0. In germline, CDR1 is SGHTA, CDR2 FQGTGA. The DNA of the CDR3 is TGTGCCAGCAGCTTCGGGGGGGCAGATACGCAGTATTTT. This sequence encodes CASSFGGADTQYF.

The chain joins TRBV18 to TRBJ1-5; maybe TRBD1 (5 bases). CDR3 length equals 16 residues. V lost 0 bases and J 4 bases, leaving 13 bases between the germline ends. Germline CDR1 KGHSH, CDR2 LQKENI. For the CDR3, the DNA is TGTGCCAGCTCACCACCGCAGGCAGGACAAAATCAGCCCCAGCATTTT. Translation gives CASSPPQAGQNQPQHF.

The chain joins TRBV11-2 to TRBJ1-3; TRBD1 might be the D (6 bases). This CDR3 is 16 amino acids long. V was cut by 5 bases and J by 3 bases, with 17 bases left in between. The germline V gene has CDR1 SGHAT and CDR2 FQNNGV. DNA for the CDR3: TGTGCCAGCAGCCATCTGACAGGAGACATTGGAAACACCATATATTTT. Translated, it gives CASSHLTGDIGNTIYF.

The rearrangement links TRBV27 to TRBJ1-1; D perhaps matches TRBD1 (5 bases). Germline-derived CDR1 and CDR2 are MNHEY and SMNVEV (reference sequence). V was clipped by 6 bases and J by 2 bases, with 16 bases between them. This CDR3 has 15 residues. The CDR3 protein is CASRLNRDLNTEAFF. In DNA, the CDR3 is TGTGCCAGCAGGCTTAACCGGGACTTAAACACTGAAGCTTTCTTT.

The V gene is TRBV5-1, the J gene TRBJ2-7, with TRBD1 matching 7 bases. V shed 4 bases and J 4 bases; nucleotides not matched to a gene: 11. The CDR3 is 15 amino acids. Germline CDR1 and CDR2: SGHRS and YFSETQ. CDR3 DNA: TGCGCCAGCAGCCTTACCGGGACAGCTGATTACGAGCAGTACTTC. Translating it yields CASSLTGTADYEQYF.

This chain uses TRBV19 with TRBJ1-1; 7 bases map to TRBD1. The CDR3 totals 15 residues. Germline-derived CDR1 and CDR2 are LNHDA and SQIVND (reference sequence). With 5 bases clipped from V and 2 bases from J, the junction kept 8 bases outside the gene matches. CDR3 in amino acids: CASSPRQGANTEAFF. CDR3 sequence (DNA): TGTGCCAGTAGTCCTCGACAGGGCGCCAACACTGAAGCTTTCTTT.

The chain has TRBV10-3 and TRBJ1-5; 7 bases agree with TRBD1. The CDR3 runs 14 residues. Germline-derived CDR1 and CDR2 are ENHRY and SYGVKD. Trimming removed 3 bases from V and 4 bases from J; junction bases left unmatched: 3. The CDR3 loop reads CAISDPDRNQPQHF. The CDR3 nucleotides read TGTGCCATCAGTGACCCGGACAGGAATCAGCCCCAGCATTTT.

V gene TRBV27 combines with J gene TRBJ1-4; D remains ambiguous. There are 18 residues in the CDR3. The ends were cut back, 4 bases at V and 0 bases at J, with 18 bases in the middle. In germline, CDR1 is MNHEY, CDR2 SMNVEV (reference sequence). The CDR3 coding sequence is TGTGCCAGCAGTTCGGTTCCCGGGAGGCTACCAACTAATGAAAAACTGTTTTTT. Translation gives CASSSVPGRLPTNEKLFF.

This chain joins TRBV29-1 and TRBJ1-3, with D possibly being TRBD1 (5 bases). Trimming pared 4 bases from V and 0 bases from J, leaving 10 bases between. This CDR3 is built from 14 residues. CDR1 and CDR2 from the germline V gene are SQVTM and ANQGSEA. The chain's CDR3 is CSVVTGRSGNTIYF. The CDR3 coding sequence is TGCAGCGTTGTCACAGGCCGCTCTGGAAACACCATATATTTT.

The rearrangement links TRBV7-2 to TRBJ1-5; 8 nucleotides line up with TRBD1. The CDR3 has 15 residues. Unmatched junction bases numbered 5, after V lost 3 bases and J lost 4 bases. Looked up from germline, CDR1 is SGHTA and CDR2 is FQGNSA. As DNA, the CDR3 is TGTGCCAGCAGCTTGAACAGGGGGGAAAATCAGCCCCAGCATTTT. It codes for CASSLNRGENQPQHF.

This chain connects TRBV7-9 to TRBJ1-6; 11 nucleotides match TRBD1. The V segment lost 1 base and the J segment 4 bases; nucleotides outside the gene matches: 6. Germline CDR1 is SEHNR and CDR2 is FQNEAQ (reference sequence). The CDR3 consists of 18 residues. CDR3 amino acids: CASSLGGTGGSYNSPLHF. The CDR3 DNA follows: TGTGCCAGCAGCTTAGGTGGGACAGGGGGGTCATATAATTCACCCCTCCACTTT.

This sequence joins TRBV5-5 and TRBJ2-7, with D hard to call. V lost 3 bases and J 4 bases, leaving 11 bases between the germline ends. CDR1 SGHKS and CDR2 YYEKEE come from the germline V gene (reference sequence). This CDR3 contains 13 residues. CDR3 region: CASSSPLRYEQYF. The CDR3 nucleotides read TGTGCCAGCAGCTCCCCCCTTCGTTACGAGCAGTACTTC.

This chain links TRBV5-1 with TRBJ1-2; a possible D gene is TRBD1 (6 bases). The CDR3 sequence is 12 residues long. Germline values: CDR1 SGHRS, CDR2 YFSETQ. The V end was cut by 4 bases, the J end by 8 bases, with 12 bases between. CDR3 bases: TGCGCCAGCAGCCTACAGGGAGAAGGCTACACCTTC. Amino acid sequence: CASSLQGEGYTF.

V usage is TRBV6-5 and J usage is TRBJ2-3; D may be TRBD2 (6 bases). The V gene's germline CDR1 is MNHEY and CDR2 SVGAGI. V dropped 3 bases and J dropped 7 bases, with 17 bases sitting between them. The CDR3 spans 15 residues. CDR3 in DNA: TGTGCCAGCAGTTATGGGGGGAAACGCGGGAATACGCAGTATTTT. Protein: CASSYGGKRGNTQYF.